These 10 T cell receptor beta chains were sequenced from one sample in a study of blood T cell repertoires in COVID-19. Assay used: immunoSEQ multiplex PCR; TCRdb lists only in-frame clones, some missing. The sample includes approximately 500,000 clones, around 90% of them seen just once. The sample taken for sequencing was peripheral blood. These receptors originate from a woman between 45 and 60 years old with COVID-19, enrolled during active disease.

This clone has just one count. The chain recombines TRBV5-1 with TRBJ1-3; 7 bases fit TRBD1. CDR3 length equals 16 residues. Germline V gives CDR1 SGHRS, CDR2 YFSETQ. The ends lost 4 bases at V and 5 bases at J; junction bases unmatched: 12. The CDR3 sequence is CASSHRGGTERNTIYF. CDR3 coding DNA: TGCGCCAGCAGCCACCGAGGGGGGACAGAAAGAAACACCATATATTTT.

The V and J genes are TRBV30 and TRBJ1-1; maybe TRBD1 (6 bases). The CDR3 extends over 14 amino acids. Trimming left V 3 bases short and J 5 bases short, with 16 bases between. Germline loops: CDR1 GTSNPN, CDR2 SVGIG (reference sequence). DNA of the CDR3: TGTGCCTGGAGGCCCAGGGGAAGAGAAACTGAAGCTTTCTTT. Amino acid sequence: CAWRPRGRETEAFF.

In DNA form, the CDR3 reads TGTGCCAGCAGCTTAACAGTAGGTGGAAACACCATATATTTT. Translating gives CASSLTVGGNTIYF. V gene TRBV7-9 combines with J gene TRBJ1-3; D is uncertain. The V gene lost 2 bases and the J gene lost 3 bases, with 8 bases spanning the gap. This CDR3 spans 14 amino acids. Germline V lookup: CDR1 SEHNR, CDR2 FQNEAQ (reference sequence).

The chain links TRBV7-2 to TRBJ1-2, with a weak D call TRBD1 (6 bases). The length of the CDR3 is 14 residues. The V gene's germline CDR1 is SGHTA and CDR2 FQGNSA. V was pared by 1 base and J by 5 bases, with 11 bases between. CDR3 coding DNA: TGTGCCAGCAGCTTAGAACGGACAGAATATGGCTACACCTTC. It translates to CASSLERTEYGYTF.

The sample holds a few counts of this clone. This chain connects TRBV9 to TRBJ1-4, with a possible D match to TRBD1 (6 bases). Germline lookup yields CDR1 SGDLS and CDR2 YYNGEE. Trimming pared 3 bases from V and 4 bases from J, leaving 16 bases between. The CDR3 extends over 16 amino acids. The CDR3 is CASSALSGTFNEKLFF. The CDR3 DNA reads as TGTGCCAGCAGCGCCCTGTCCGGGACATTTAATGAAAAACTGTTTTTT. Full variable domain (rest looked up from reference TRBV9 and TRBJ1-4): DSGVTQTPKHLITATGQRVTLRCSPRSGDLSVYWYQQSLDQGLQFLIQYYNGEERAKGNILERFSAQQFPDLHSELNLSSLELGDSALYFCASSALSGTFNEKLFFGSGTQLSVL.

Comments on this clone: Additional DNA sequences in this sample encode the identical CDR3. J is TRBJ2-3 and V is TRBV12-3 or TRBV12-4, with D unclear. The CDR3 runs 12 residues. The V end was cut by 4 bases, the J end by 8 bases, with 10 bases between. The CDR3 coding sequence is TGTGCCAGCAGTTCCCCGGGTGGTACGCAGTATTTT. This encodes CASSSPGGTQYF.

V gene TRBV9 combines with J gene TRBJ1-2; TRBD1 matches 10 bases. CDR1 SGDLS and CDR2 YYNGEE come from the germline V gene. Trimming cost V 6 bases and J 5 bases; bases outside gene matches: 10. The CDR3 totals 15 residues. The CDR3 loop is CASTPEGTGAYGYTF. In DNA form, the CDR3 reads TGTGCCAGCACTCCCGAGGGGACAGGGGCATATGGCTACACCTTC.

V gene TRBV18 combines with J gene TRBJ2-1; maybe TRBD2 (6 bases). The CDR3 is made up of 14 amino acids. Germline values: CDR1 KGHSH, CDR2 LQKENI. The ends were cut back, 3 bases at V and 0 bases at J, with 6 bases in the middle. The CDR3 protein is CASSPTSSYNEQFF. The CDR3 DNA reads TGTGCCAGCTCACCGACTAGCTCCTACAATGAGCAGTTCTTC. Variable domain in full (rest from reference TRBV18 and TRBJ2-1): NAGVMQNPRHLVRRRGQEARLRCSPMKGHSHVYWYRQLPEEGLKFMVYLQKENIIDESGMPKERFSAEFPKEGPSILRIQQVVRGDSAAYFCASSPTSSYNEQFFGPGTRLTVL.

V usage is TRBV4-1 and J usage is TRBJ1-5; D not certain. Germline CDR1 reads MGHRA; CDR2 reads YSYEKL. The V end was cut by 0 bases, the J end by 4 bases, with 10 bases between. The CDR3 extends over 15 amino acids. This CDR3 is CASSQERRENQPQHF. The DNA of the CDR3 is TGCGCCAGCAGCCAAGAAAGGAGGGAAAATCAGCCCCAGCATTTT.

The chain joins TRBV11-2 to TRBJ2-6, with D possibly matching TRBD2 (5 bases). Germline lookup yields CDR1 SGHAT and CDR2 FQNNGV. Trimming took 6 bases from V and 10 from J, leaving 25 bases between them. The CDR3 is made up of 17 amino acids. CDR3 sequence (DNA): TGTGCCAGCAGACCTCTAGGAGGATCTAGAAACCCGAACGTCCTGACTTTC. Translation gives CASRPLGGSRNPNVLTF.